This entry describes one T cell receptor (beta chain). V shed 4 bases and J shed 2 bases, with 14 bases lying between them. CDR1 and CDR2 from the germline V gene are LNHDA and SQIVND (reference sequence). The CDR3 is 15 residues long. The data were obtained in a study of blood T cell repertoires in COVID-19. Study summary: Collection of acute and convalescent COVID-19 samples took place in the United States, Italy and Spain. T cells, B-cell-depleted T cells, or PBMCs supplied cDNA or gDNA.

Authors' analysis steps: Estimation of nucleated cell counts relied on the amplification of reference gene primers. Clones were sequenced by immunoSEQ multiplex PCR, and TCRdb holds only the in-frame ones, with some missing. V, J and clone size are those of that table, while D and trimming were read from the DNA. This table holds 100,000 or so clones, 81% found once. This chain connects TRBV19 to TRBJ1-2; tentatively, D is TRBD1 (6 bases). The sequenced material came from peripheral blood. This TCR came from a man aged 80 or over with acute or convalescent COVID-19. The CDR3 coding sequence is TGTGCCAGTAGTACACCGGGACACGGGAACTATGGCTACACCTTC. Protein product: CASSTPGHGNYGYTF.